The 4 T cell receptor beta chains reported below all come from one sample, sequenced in a study of T cell responses to AZD1222 COVID-19 vaccine. The method was immunoSEQ multiplex PCR; TCRdb's version includes in-frame clones alone and lacks a portion of them. The sample lists about 140,000 clones; about 90% were seen once. The material was peripheral blood, obtained 28 days after the second dose of the MenACWY control vaccine. These receptors all come from an adult who received the MenACWY meningococcal vaccine as a control.

The gene calls are TRBV29-1 and TRBJ2-5; D not resolved. Germline V gene data show CDR1 as SQVTM and CDR2 as ANQGSEA. CDR3 length: 14 residues. Between the trimmed V and J ends, which lost 4 bases and 4 bases, there was a span of 16 bases. CDR3 sequence (DNA): TGCAGCGTTGGTTCAGAATCGACGGGAGAGACCCAGTACTTC. Amino acid sequence: CSVGSESTGETQYF.

This rearrangement joins TRBV4-3 to TRBJ1-3; D might be TRBD1 (6 bases). The CDR3 loop spans 16 amino acids. Germline CDR1 and CDR2: LGHNA and YSLEER. V dropped 1 base and J dropped 2 bases, with 12 bases sitting between them. Written as DNA, the CDR3 is TGCGCCAGCAGCCAAGGTACAGGGCCCCCTGGAAACACCATATATTTT. It codes for CASSQGTGPPGNTIYF.

The J gene is TRBJ2-5, the V gene TRBV3-1 (or the pseudogene TRBV3-2); D could derive from TRBD1 or TRBD2 (6 bases each). V was clipped by 1 base and J by 5 bases, with 11 bases between them. Germline loops: CDR1 LGHDT, CDR2 YNNKEL (reference sequence). The CDR3 contains 14 residues. CDR3 loop: CASSQGPGAETQYF. The CDR3 bases are TGTGCCAGCAGCCAAGGCCCGGGGGCGGAGACCCAGTACTTC.

This chain uses TRBV15 with TRBJ2-3, with 11 bases matching TRBD1. The J segment lost 9 bases and the V segment lost 1 base, leaving 12 bases of the junction unmatched. This CDR3 has 17 residues. Looked up from germline, CDR1 is LNHNV and CDR2 is YYDKDF (reference sequence). The CDR3 region is CATSRAPRTGGMVTQYF. The CDR3 region has the DNA TGTGCCACCAGCAGAGCCCCCCGGACAGGGGGCATGGTGACGCAGTATTTT.